This T cell receptor beta chain was profiled in a study of CD8 T cells in ankylosing spondylitis (dated by TCRdb to the late 2010s). Study-level background: T cell receptor beta repertoires were profiled in healthy donors and ankylosing spondylitis patients so that disease-linked TCR variants could be found. The whole study cohort included over a hundred healthy donors and around 24 ankylosing spondylitis patients. Samples of peripheral blood were taken, and for ankylosing spondylitis patients, synovial fluid was collected as well. What the authors observed across the whole study: In peripheral blood, the disease-linked clones were found at relatively low frequencies and had a CD8+ phenotype. The disease-linked clones were reported as significantly enriched in matched synovial fluid samples from ankylosing spondylitis patients. A TCR beta motif made up of several highly homologous amino acid variants appeared to be characteristic of blood from ankylosing spondylitis patients. Some TCR beta motif variants had previously been reported in synovial fluid and blood of reactive arthritis patients, which suggested common disease-initiation mechanisms.

The sample holds a few counts of this clonotype. What antigen it recognizes has not been identified. No base-level quality is on record; no much larger clone is a single base apart. The run used an Illumina HiSeq 2500. TCR beta libraries were prepared by quantitative 5'-RACE with molecular barcodes. The published analysis was carried out like this. Disease-linked TCR variants were identified with a new computational method built on a probabilistic model of VDJ rearrangement. TCRdb applied fastp at Q25 and MiXCR to the public reads, then kept only in-frame beta chains. Each entry is one CDR3 protein sequence, shown with its most common DNA and genes. These V and J calls are TCRdb output, not the study's own analysis. Here the sample has fewer than 250,000 distinct CDR3 sequences; around 17% occur a single time. The ten most abundant clones make up under 45% of the sample. This clonotype was obtained from a male donor with ankylosing spondylitis. Sequenced sample: blood, either unsorted or a sorted T cell fraction (not recorded which).

The bases are TGTGCCAGCAGCGGACGGACTAGCGGGTCCTCTACGGTTGAGCAGTTCTTC. It translates to CASSGRTSGSSTVEQFF. The chain was built from TRBV11-1 and TRBJ2-1; 11 bases in between match TRBD2. Spanning cysteine to phenylalanine, the CDR3 consists of 17 amino acids. The retained sequence is limited to the CDR3, 51 bases, with the frame set at the first base. Germline trimming: 5 bases from V, 9 bases from J; junction bases outside gene matches: 15. The germline V gene (reference sequence) sets CDR1 to SGHAT and CDR2 to FQDESV.